Below are 12 T cell receptor beta chains sequenced from a single sample in a study of cytomegalovirus exposure and HLA in healthy donors. Primers included in the PCR were 60 Vbeta and 13 Jbeta primers. Generated by immunoSEQ multiplex PCR, the TCRdb table keeps only in-frame clones and is missing some. The sample has over 150,000 clones; roughly 80% are singletons. Sequenced material: PBMCs. These receptors were collected from a woman aged 45-65 years in good health and CMV-seronegative.

The genes are TRBV15 and TRBJ1-4; no reliable D call. Germline V gives CDR1 LNHNV, CDR2 YYDKDF (reference sequence). This CDR3 region has 12 residues. Trimming took off 4 bases at V and 8 bases at J, with 8 bases between the two ends. The CDR3 spells CATSKSREKLFF. CDR3 nucleotide sequence: TGTGCCACCAGCAAAAGTCGGGAAAAACTGTTTTTT.

The V call is TRBV4-2, the J call TRBJ2-1, with TRBD1 as a possible D gene (6 bases). The CDR3 has 18 residues. CDR1 LGHNA and CDR2 YNFKEQ come from the germline V gene. V was cut by 1 base and J by 9 bases, with 25 bases left in between. The CDR3 protein is CASSQVGKGFDLQGEQFF. In DNA, the CDR3 is TGTGCCAGCAGCCAAGTTGGAAAGGGTTTTGACTTACAGGGTGAGCAGTTCTTC.

Only a few counts were recorded for this clone. The chain has TRBV4-2 and TRBJ1-2; D gene unclear. Germline V gives CDR1 LGHNA, CDR2 YNFKEQ. This CDR3 is 15 amino acids long. V was pared by 0 bases and J by 6 bases, with 14 bases between. The CDR3, as DNA: TGTGCCAGCAGCCAAGAAGGAGGGTTCGGGAATGGCTACACCTTC. As protein: CASSQEGGFGNGYTF.

V is TRBV30 and J is TRBJ2-7; 12 bases align to TRBD2. Trimming removed 1 base from V and 6 bases from J; junction bases left unmatched: 10. Germline V lookup: CDR1 GTSNPN, CDR2 SVGIG (reference sequence). This CDR3 is 16 amino acids long. The CDR3 is CAWSATRTSGVSEQYF. For the CDR3, the DNA is TGTGCCTGGAGTGCCACTCGGACTAGCGGGGTCAGCGAGCAGTACTTC.

The rearrangement uses TRBV5-1 and TRBJ2-1; possible D gene TRBD2, 5 bases. The CDR3 consists of 12 residues. Looked up from germline, CDR1 is SGHRS and CDR2 is YFSETQ. The V end lost 6 bases, the J end lost 9 bases, and 13 bases lay between the germline ends. In DNA form, the CDR3 reads TGCGCCAGCAACCCTAAGGCGGGTGAGCAGTTCTTC. It translates to CASNPKAGEQFF.

The chain uses TRBV18 and TRBJ1-4, with 11 bases lining up with TRBD1. Germline-derived CDR1 and CDR2 are KGHSH and LQKENI. V dropped 4 bases and J dropped 0; count of bases not matched to a gene: 1. CDR3 length: 16 residues. Written as DNA, the CDR3 is TGTGCCAGCTCACGGGGACAGGGGGCAACTAATGAAAAACTGTTTTTT. Translation: CASSRGQGATNEKLFF.

Points on this clone: One end of the junction fails to match germline, which may point to a read error. The chain uses TRBV7-9 and TRBJ2-7; D is uncertain. The CDR3 extends over 15 amino acids. Germline V CDR1 and CDR2: SEHNR, FQNEAQ (reference sequence). The CDR3 DNA is TGTTCCAGCAGCTTATCCCCTCGAGGCTTGAGCGAGCAGTACTTC. Amino acids: CSSSLSPRGLSEQYF. Drawing the rest from reference TRBV7-9 and TRBJ2-7, the complete variable domain is DTGVSQNPRHKITKRGQNVTFRCDPISEHNRLYWYRQTLGQGPEFLTYFQNEAQLEKSRLLSDRFSAERPKGSFSTLEIQRTEQGDSAMYLCSSSLSPRGLSEQYFGPGTRLTVT.

The chain joins TRBV5-8 to TRBJ2-1; the D is unclear. CDR3 size: 13 residues. Germline loops: CDR1 SGHTS, CDR2 YDEGEE. Trimming removed 2 bases at V and 5 bases at J, with 8 bases between. The CDR3 sequence is CASSFPQNNEQFF. CDR3 nucleotides: TGTGCCAGCAGCTTTCCACAGAACAATGAGCAGTTCTTC. Full variable domain (rest looked up from reference TRBV5-8 and TRBJ2-1): EAGVTQSPTHLIKTRGQQATLRCSPISGHTSVYWYQQALGLGLQFLLWYDEGEERNRGNFPPRFSGRQFPNYSSELNVNALELEDSALYLCASSFPQNNEQFFGPGTRLTVL.

The rearrangement uses TRBV28 and TRBJ1-1; D is possibly TRBD1 (6 bases). The CDR3 sequence is 11 residues long. Trimming removed 10 bases at V and 12 bases at J, with 18 bases between. Per germline, CDR1 MDHEN and CDR2 SYDVKM. The CDR3, as DNA: TGTGCCACCATTCAACAGGGTGAGACTTTCTTT. Residues: CATIQQGETFF.

J is TRBJ1-1 and V is TRBV9; no reliable D call. CDR1 is SGDLS, CDR2 YYNGEE, per germline. Trimming pared 0 bases from V and 0 bases from J, leaving 15 bases between. The CDR3 contains 17 residues. CDR3: CASSVGLTGTMNTEAFF. DNA of the CDR3: TGTGCCAGCAGCGTAGGGTTAACGGGTACAATGAACACTGAAGCTTTCTTT.

CDR3 residues: CSGGGGYEQYF. In DNA, the CDR3 is TGCAGTGGCGGCGGGGGCTACGAGCAGTACTTC. V is TRBV20-1 and J is TRBJ2-7, with TRBD2 matching over 7 bases. The CDR3 runs 11 residues. Losses at the gene ends were 7 bases for V and 3 bases for J; bases not matched to a gene: 3. CDR1 and CDR2 (germline): DFQATT, SNEGSKA (reference sequence).

This chain connects TRBV19 to TRBJ2-5; 16 nucleotides align to TRBD2. CDR3 length equals 17 residues. Germline V gene sequence: CDR1 LNHDA, CDR2 SQIVND (reference sequence). Trimming at V came to 5 bases and at J to 3 bases, leaving 6 bases not matched to a gene. CDR3: CASSFPGLAGGEETQYF. CDR3 sequence (DNA): TGTGCCAGTAGTTTCCCGGGACTAGCGGGAGGGGAAGAGACCCAGTACTTC. Full variable domain (missing parts from reference TRBV19 and TRBJ2-5): DGGITQSPKYLFRKEGQNVTLSCEQNLNHDAMYWYRQDPGQGLRLIYYSQIVNDFQKGDIAEGYSVSREKKESFPLTVTSAQKNPTAFYLCASSFPGLAGGEETQYFGPGTRLLVL.